The source of this T cell receptor (beta chain) is a study of shared clonotypes between healthy human individuals. Notes on this clone: The target antigen is unknown.

Whole-study findings and limits: The study drew on few donors, limiting represented genetic and exposure-history diversity.

In the study's own analysis: ImmunoSEQ junction-only sequences lacked quality scores, so their filtering differed. Assay used: immunoSEQ multiplex PCR; TCRdb lists only in-frame clones, some missing. The DNA was the basis for D and trimming; V, J and clone size are from that table. Here the sample spans about 460,000 clones, approximately 80% being singletons. Unsorted samples used about 90 million PBMCs for genomic DNA. Germline V gene data show CDR1 as MDHEN and CDR2 as SYDVKM. The ends were cut back, 1 base at V and 2 bases at J, with 12 bases in the middle. There are 15 residues in the CDR3. This sequence originates from a woman in her forties in good health. Some clones in this sample may be carry-over from other donors' samples. The sequencing input was PBMCs. The rearrangement links TRBV28 to TRBJ2-7; D might be TRBD2 (6 bases). The CDR3 DNA reads TGTGCCAGCAGTTTATCTGTAGCGGCCACCTACGAGCAGTACTTC. Its protein product is CASSLSVAATYEQYF.